Here is one T cell receptor (beta chain) with its context. This table comes from immunoSEQ multiplex PCR, and its TCRdb copy is limited to in-frame clones, with some not included. Of 58,000 or so clones listed, approximately 86% are singletons. The data originate from a study of T cell changes during pregnancy in multiple sclerosis. The germline V gene has CDR1 SGHAT and CDR2 FQNNGV. The CDR3 runs 13 residues. With 6 bases removed from V and 7 bases from J, the gap between germline ends came to 15 bases. This chain uses TRBV11-2 with TRBJ2-5, with D perhaps matching TRBD2 (7 bases). This receptor was identified in a female donor with multiple sclerosis, enrolled in a pregnancy study. Sequencing used CD4+ T cells from peripheral blood mononuclear cells, obtained in the third trimester of pregnancy. The CDR3 loop is CASSALATGTQYF. CDR3 DNA: TGTGCCAGCAGTGCACTAGCGACAGGGACCCAGTACTTC.